The entry below describes one T cell receptor (beta chain). The method was immunoSEQ multiplex PCR; TCRdb's version includes in-frame clones alone and lacks a portion of them. The data contain 150,000 to 200,000 clones, around 94% of them singletons. This record comes from a study of control samples from healthy donors and cancer patients. The source material was blood. This TCR derives from a woman between 18 and 30 years old in good health.

The CDR3 here is CASSANKDTQYF. The CDR3, as DNA: TGTGCCAGCAGCGCCAACAAGGATACGCAGTATTTT. The chain combines TRBV6-2 or TRBV6-3 with TRBJ2-3; D is unresolved. Germline V gene lookup returns CDR1 MNHEY and CDR2 SVGEGT. Trimming pared 6 bases from V and 6 bases from J, leaving 10 bases between. This CDR3 region has 12 residues.